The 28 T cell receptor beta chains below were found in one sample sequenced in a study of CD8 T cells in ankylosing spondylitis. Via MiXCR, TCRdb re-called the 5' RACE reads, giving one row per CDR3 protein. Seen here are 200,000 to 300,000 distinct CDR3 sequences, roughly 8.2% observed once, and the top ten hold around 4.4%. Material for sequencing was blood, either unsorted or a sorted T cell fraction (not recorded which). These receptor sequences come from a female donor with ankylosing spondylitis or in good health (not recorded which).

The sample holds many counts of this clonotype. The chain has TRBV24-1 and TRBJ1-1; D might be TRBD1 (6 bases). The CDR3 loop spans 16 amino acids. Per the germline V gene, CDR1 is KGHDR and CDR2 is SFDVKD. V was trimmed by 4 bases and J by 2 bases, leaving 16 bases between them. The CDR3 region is CATSELRGAANTEAFF. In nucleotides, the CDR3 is TGTGCCACCAGTGAGCTAAGGGGGGCAGCCAACACTGAAGCTTTCTTT.

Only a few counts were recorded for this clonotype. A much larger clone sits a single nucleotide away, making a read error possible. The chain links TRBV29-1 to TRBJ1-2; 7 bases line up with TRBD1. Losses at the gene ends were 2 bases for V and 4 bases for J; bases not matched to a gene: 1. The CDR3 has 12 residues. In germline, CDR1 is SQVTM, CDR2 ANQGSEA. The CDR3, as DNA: TGCAGCGTTGAAAAGGGGGCCTATGGCTACACCTTC. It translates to CSVEKGAYGYTF. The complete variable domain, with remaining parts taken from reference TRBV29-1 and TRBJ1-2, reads SAVISQKPSRDICQRGTSLTIQCQVDSQVTMMFWYRQQPGQSLTLIATANQGSEATYESGFVIDKFPISRPNLTFSTLTVSNMSPEDSSIYLCSVEKGAYGYTFGSGTRLTVV.

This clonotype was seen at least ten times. As DNA, the CDR3 is TGTGCCAGCTCACCGCTTCGCGCGGGAGAAGTCAAAAACATTCAGTACTTC. This encodes CASSPLRAGEVKNIQYF. The gene calls are TRBV18 and TRBJ2-4; 7 nucleotides align to TRBD2. The CDR3 has 17 amino acids. Per the germline V gene, CDR1 is KGHSH and CDR2 is LQKENI. The trim removed 3 bases at V and 3 bases at J, leaving 11 bases unmatched.

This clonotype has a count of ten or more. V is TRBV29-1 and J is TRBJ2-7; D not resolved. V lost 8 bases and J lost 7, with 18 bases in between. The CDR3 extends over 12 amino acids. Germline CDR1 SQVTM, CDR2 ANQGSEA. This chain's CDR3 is CSFLVPPEEQYF. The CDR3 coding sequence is TGCAGCTTCCTTGTACCTCCAGAGGAGCAGTACTTC.

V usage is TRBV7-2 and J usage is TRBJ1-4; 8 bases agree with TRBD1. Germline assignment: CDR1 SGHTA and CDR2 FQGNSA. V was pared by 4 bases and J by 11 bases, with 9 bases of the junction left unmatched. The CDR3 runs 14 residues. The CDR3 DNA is TGTGCCAGCAGCTCCGACAGGGGCGGAGGGAAACTGTTTTTT. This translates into CASSSDRGGGKLFF.

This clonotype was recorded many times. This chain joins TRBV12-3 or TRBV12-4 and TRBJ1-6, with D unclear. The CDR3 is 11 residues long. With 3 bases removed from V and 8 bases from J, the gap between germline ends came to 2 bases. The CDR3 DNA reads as TGTGCCAGCAGTTTTCATTCACCCCTCCACTTT. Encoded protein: CASSFHSPLHF.

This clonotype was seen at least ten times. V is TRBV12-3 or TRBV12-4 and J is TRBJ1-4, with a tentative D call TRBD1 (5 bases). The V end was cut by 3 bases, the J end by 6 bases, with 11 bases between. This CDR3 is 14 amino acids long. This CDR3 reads CASSFGGQDEKLFF. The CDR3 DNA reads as TGTGCCAGCAGTTTCGGGGGTCAGGATGAAAAACTGTTTTTT.

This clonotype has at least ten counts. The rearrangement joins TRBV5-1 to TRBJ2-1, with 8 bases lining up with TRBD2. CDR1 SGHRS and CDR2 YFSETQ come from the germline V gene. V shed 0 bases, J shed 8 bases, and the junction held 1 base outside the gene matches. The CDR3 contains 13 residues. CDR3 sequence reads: CASSLEAGDEQFF. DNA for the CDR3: TGCGCCAGCAGCTTGGAAGCGGGAGATGAGCAGTTCTTC.

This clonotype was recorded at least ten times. The CDR3, as DNA: TGTGCCAGCAGCGTGGGAGACAGGGGCTTAGGGAATACGCAGTATTTT. Residues: CASSVGDRGLGNTQYF. This chain connects TRBV5-5 to TRBJ2-3; 8 bases match TRBD1. V shed 4 bases and J 7 bases; nucleotides not matched to a gene: 14. CDR1 is SGHKS, CDR2 YYEKEE, per germline (reference sequence). The CDR3 spans 16 residues.

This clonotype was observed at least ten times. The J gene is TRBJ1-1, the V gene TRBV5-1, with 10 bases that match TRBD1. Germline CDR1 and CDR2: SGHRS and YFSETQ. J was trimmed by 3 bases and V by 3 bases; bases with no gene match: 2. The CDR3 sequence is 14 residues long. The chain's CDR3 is CASSSDRGDTEAFF. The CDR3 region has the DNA TGCGCCAGCAGCTCGGACAGGGGGGACACTGAAGCTTTCTTT.

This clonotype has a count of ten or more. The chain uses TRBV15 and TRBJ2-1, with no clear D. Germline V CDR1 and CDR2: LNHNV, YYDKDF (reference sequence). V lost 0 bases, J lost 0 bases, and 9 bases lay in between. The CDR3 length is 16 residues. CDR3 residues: CATSRDAASSYNEQFF. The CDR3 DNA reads TGTGCCACCAGCAGAGATGCGGCGTCCTCCTACAATGAGCAGTTCTTC. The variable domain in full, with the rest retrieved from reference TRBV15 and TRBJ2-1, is DAMVIQNPRYQVTQFGKPVTLSCSQTLNHNVMYWYQQKSSQAPKLLFHYYDKDFNNEADTPDNFQSRRPNTSFCFLDIRSPGLGDTAMYLCATSRDAASSYNEQFFGPGTRLTVL.

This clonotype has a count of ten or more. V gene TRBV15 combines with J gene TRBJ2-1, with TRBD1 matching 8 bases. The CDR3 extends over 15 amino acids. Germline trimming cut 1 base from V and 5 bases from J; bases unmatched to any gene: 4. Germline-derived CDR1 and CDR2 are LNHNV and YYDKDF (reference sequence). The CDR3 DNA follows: TGTGCCACCAGCAGAGCCAGGGGGCTCGACAATGAGCAGTTCTTC. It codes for CATSRARGLDNEQFF.

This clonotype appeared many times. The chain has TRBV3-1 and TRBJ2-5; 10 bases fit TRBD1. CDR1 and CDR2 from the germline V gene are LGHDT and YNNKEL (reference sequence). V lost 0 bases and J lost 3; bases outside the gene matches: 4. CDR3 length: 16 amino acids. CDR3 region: CASSQDPGQGKETQYF. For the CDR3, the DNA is TGTGCCAGCAGCCAAGATCCGGGACAGGGGAAAGAGACCCAGTACTTC.

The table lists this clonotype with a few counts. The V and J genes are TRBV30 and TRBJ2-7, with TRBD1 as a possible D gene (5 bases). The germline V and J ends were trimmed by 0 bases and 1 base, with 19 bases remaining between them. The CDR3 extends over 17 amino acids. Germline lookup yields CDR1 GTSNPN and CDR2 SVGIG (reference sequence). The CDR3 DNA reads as TGTGCCTGGAGTGTACAGGATAGCCCGGAACCATCCTACGAGCAGTACTTC. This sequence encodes CAWSVQDSPEPSYEQYF.

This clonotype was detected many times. The DNA of the CDR3 is TGTGCCAGCAGTTTAGGGATGGAGAATTCACCCCTCCACTTT. It codes for CASSLGMENSPLHF. The chain has TRBV28 and TRBJ1-6; D ambiguous. The CDR3 spans 14 residues. V lost 2 bases and J 7 bases, leaving 9 bases between the germline ends. CDR1 is MDHEN and CDR2 is SYDVKM in the germline V gene.

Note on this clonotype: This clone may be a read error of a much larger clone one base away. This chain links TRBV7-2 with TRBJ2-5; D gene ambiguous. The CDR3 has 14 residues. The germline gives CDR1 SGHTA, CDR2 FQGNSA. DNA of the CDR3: TGTGTCAGCAGCTTAGACTGGCGCCAGGAGACCCAGTACTTC. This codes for CVSSLDWRQETQYF.

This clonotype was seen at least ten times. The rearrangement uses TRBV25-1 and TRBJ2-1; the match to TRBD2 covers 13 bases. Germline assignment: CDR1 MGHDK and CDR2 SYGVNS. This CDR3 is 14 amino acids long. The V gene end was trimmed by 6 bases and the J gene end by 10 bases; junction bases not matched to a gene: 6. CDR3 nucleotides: TGTGCCAGCAGACTAGCGGGAGGGCCGGGGGAGCAGTTCTTC. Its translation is CASRLAGGPGEQFF.

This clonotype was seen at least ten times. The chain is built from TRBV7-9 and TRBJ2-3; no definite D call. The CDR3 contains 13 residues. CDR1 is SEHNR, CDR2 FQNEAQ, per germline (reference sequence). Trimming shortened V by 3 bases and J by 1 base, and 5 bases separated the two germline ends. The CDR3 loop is CASSFVGTDTQYF. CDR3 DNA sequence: TGTGCCAGCAGCTTTGTTGGCACAGATACGCAGTATTTT. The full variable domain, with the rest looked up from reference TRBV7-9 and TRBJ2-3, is DTGVSQNPRHKITKRGQNVTFRCDPISEHNRLYWYRQTLGQGPEFLTYFQNEAQLEKSRLLSDRFSAERPKGSFSTLEIQRTEQGDSAMYLCASSFVGTDTQYFGPGTRLTVL.

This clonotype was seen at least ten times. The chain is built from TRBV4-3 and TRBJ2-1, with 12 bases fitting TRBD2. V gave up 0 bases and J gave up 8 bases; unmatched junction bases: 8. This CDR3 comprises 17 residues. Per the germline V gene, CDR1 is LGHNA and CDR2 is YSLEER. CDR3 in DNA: TGCGCCAGCAGCCAAGATCCCGTGACTAGCGGGAGTTATGAGCAGTTCTTC. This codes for CASSQDPVTSGSYEQFF.

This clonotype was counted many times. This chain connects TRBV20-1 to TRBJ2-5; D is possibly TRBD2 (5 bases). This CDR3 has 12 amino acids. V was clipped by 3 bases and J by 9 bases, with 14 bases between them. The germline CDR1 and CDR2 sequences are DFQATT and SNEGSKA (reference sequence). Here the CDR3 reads CSASAIVGAQYF. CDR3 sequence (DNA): TGCAGTGCTAGTGCTATCGTCGGGGCCCAGTACTTC.

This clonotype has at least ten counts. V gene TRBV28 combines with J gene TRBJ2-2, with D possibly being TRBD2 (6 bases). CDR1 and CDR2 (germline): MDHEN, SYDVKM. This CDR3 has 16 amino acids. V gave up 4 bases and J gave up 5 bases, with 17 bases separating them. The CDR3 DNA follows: TGTGCCAGCAGTTCCCCCCCGGGAGAGGGGACCGGGGAGCTGTTTTTT. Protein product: CASSSPPGEGTGELFF.

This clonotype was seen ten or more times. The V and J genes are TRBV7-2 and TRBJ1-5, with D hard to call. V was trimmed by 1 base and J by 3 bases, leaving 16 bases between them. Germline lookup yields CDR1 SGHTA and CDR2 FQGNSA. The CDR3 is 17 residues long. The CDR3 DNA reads TGTGCCAGCAGCTTAGAGGGCAGTCCTGCTTTCAATCAGCCCCAGCATTTT. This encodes CASSLEGSPAFNQPQHF.

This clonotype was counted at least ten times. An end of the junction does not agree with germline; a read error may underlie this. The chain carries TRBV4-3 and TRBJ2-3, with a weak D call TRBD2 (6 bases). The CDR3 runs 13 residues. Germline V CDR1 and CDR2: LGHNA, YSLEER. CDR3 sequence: CASSLTTGDRQYF. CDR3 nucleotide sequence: TGCGCCAGCAGCTTAACGACGGGAGATAGGCAGTATTTT.

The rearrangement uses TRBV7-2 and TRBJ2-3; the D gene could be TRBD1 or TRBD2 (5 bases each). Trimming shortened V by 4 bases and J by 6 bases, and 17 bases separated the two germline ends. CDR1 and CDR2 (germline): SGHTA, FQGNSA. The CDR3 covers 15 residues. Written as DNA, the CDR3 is TGTGCCAGCAGCTACCGGGACCCGAGCAGGGATACGCAGTATTTT. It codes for CASSYRDPSRDTQYF.

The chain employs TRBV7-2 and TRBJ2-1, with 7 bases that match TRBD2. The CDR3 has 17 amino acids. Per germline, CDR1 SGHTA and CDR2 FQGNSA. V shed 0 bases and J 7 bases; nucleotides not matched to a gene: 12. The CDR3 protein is CASSLAGGGSSRNEQFF. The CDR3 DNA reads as TGTGCCAGCAGCTTAGCCGGTGGCGGGAGTAGTAGGAATGAGCAGTTCTTC.

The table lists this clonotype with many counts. The CDR3 DNA follows: TGTGCCAGCAGTCGGCTAGCGGGAGCTAATGAGCAGTTCTTC. As protein: CASSRLAGANEQFF. The chain uses TRBV6-1 and TRBJ2-1, with 10 bases lining up with TRBD2. J lost 7 bases, V lost 5 bases, and 5 bases had no gene match. Germline assignment: CDR1 MNHNS and CDR2 SASEGT. The CDR3 consists of 14 residues.

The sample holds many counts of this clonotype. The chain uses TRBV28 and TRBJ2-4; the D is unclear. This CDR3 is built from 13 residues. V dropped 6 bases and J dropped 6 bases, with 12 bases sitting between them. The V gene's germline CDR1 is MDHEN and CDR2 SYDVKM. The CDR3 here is CASRRPPRNIQYF. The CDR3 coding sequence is TGTGCCAGCAGACGGCCTCCCAGAAACATTCAGTACTTC.

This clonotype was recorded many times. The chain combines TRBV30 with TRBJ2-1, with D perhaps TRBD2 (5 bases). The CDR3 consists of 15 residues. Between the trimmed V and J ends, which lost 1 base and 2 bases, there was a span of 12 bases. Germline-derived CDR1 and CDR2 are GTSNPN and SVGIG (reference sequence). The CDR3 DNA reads TGTGCCTGGAGTGGCCCAGCGGCCACCTACAATGAGCAGTTCTTC. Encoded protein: CAWSGPAATYNEQFF.